Each of the 18 T cell receptor beta chains below was sequenced from the same sample in a study of T cell repertoires in cytomegalovirus infection. Using its own MiXCR run on the reads, TCRdb lists one record per CDR3 protein. The table includes approximately 550,000 distinct CDR3 sequences, 16% detected once. Input material: CD8+ T cells from PBMCs. These receptors were taken from a human donor in good health (CMV status not recorded). Some clones in this sample may be carry-over from other donors' samples.

The chain combines TRBV5-1 with TRBJ1-1; D remains unclear. Germline V gene lookup returns CDR1 SGHRS and CDR2 YFSETQ. V was clipped by 4 bases and J by 3 bases, with 10 bases between them. The CDR3 is 13 residues long. The CDR3 loop reads CASSPGPHTEAFF. The DNA for the CDR3 is TGCGCCAGCAGCCCGGGTCCCCACACTGAAGCTTTCTTT. The full variable domain, completed using reference TRBV5-1 and TRBJ1-1, is KAGVTQTPRYLIKTRGQQVTLSCSPISGHRSVSWYQQTPGQGLQFLFEYFSETQRNKGNFPGRFSGRQFSNSRSEMNVSTLELGDSALYLCASSPGPHTEAFFGQGTRLTVV.

V usage is TRBV9 and J usage is TRBJ2-1; D possibly corresponds to TRBD1 (5 bases). The V end was cut by 3 bases, the J end by 0 bases, with 16 bases between. The CDR3 loop spans 17 amino acids. CDR1 and CDR2 (germline): SGDLS, YYNGEE. In DNA form, the CDR3 reads TGTGCCAGCAGCGCCCGTCTAGGGGCCCGCTCCTACAATGAGCAGTTCTTC. It yields the protein CASSARLGARSYNEQFF.

Remarks on this clonotype: Since no conserved phenylalanine or tryptophan closes the CDR3, a read error is the likely cause. The chain couples TRBV7-2 to TRBJ2-6, with 7 positions matching TRBD2. Germline V gene data show CDR1 as SGHTA and CDR2 as FQGNSA. The CDR3 extends over 17 amino acids. CDR3 sequence (DNA): TGTGCCTGCAGCCCACCTAGCGGCTTATCTGGGGCCAACGTCCTGACTTTA. Translated: CACSPPSGLSGANVLTL.

This sequence joins TRBV5-4 and TRBJ2-7, with TRBD1 matching 7 bases. V gave up 4 bases and J gave up 4 bases; unmatched junction bases: 11. The CDR3 sequence is 15 residues long. CDR1 and CDR2 from the germline V gene are SGHNT and YYREEE (reference sequence). The chain's CDR3 is CASSPDRTRPYEQYF. For the CDR3, the DNA is TGTGCCAGCAGCCCGGACAGGACCAGACCATACGAGCAGTACTTC.

The chain recombines TRBV27 with TRBJ2-5; 9 bases line up with TRBD2. The CDR3 has 17 residues. The germline V gene encodes CDR1 MNHEY and CDR2 SMNVEV (reference sequence). Losses at the gene ends were 4 bases for V and 4 bases for J; bases not matched to a gene: 13. Here the CDR3 reads CASSSFEGGGGRETQYF. DNA of the CDR3: TGTGCCAGCAGTTCGTTCGAGGGCGGGGGGGGGAGAGAGACCCAGTACTTC.

This clonotype showed up just a few times. The V and J genes are TRBV24-1 and TRBJ2-2; TRBD1 might be the D (6 bases). Germline V gives CDR1 KGHDR, CDR2 SFDVKD. The length of the CDR3 is 14 residues. The ends were cut back, 5 bases at V and 2 bases at J, with 8 bases in the middle. The CDR3 spells CATSARGNTGELFF. The CDR3 nucleotides are TGTGCCACCAGTGCCAGGGGAAACACCGGGGAGCTGTTTTTT.

At least ten counts were recorded for this clonotype. The chain has TRBV11-2 and TRBJ2-6, with D tentatively TRBD1 (6 bases). CDR3 length equals 15 residues. The germline V gene has CDR1 SGHAT and CDR2 FQNNGV. V lost 5 bases to trimming and J lost 4 bases, with 12 bases between them. The chain's CDR3 is CASSPQGSGANVLTF. CDR3 in DNA: TGTGCCAGCAGCCCCCAGGGGTCAGGGGCCAACGTCCTGACTTTC.

This rearrangement joins TRBV10-3 to TRBJ2-5, with 9 positions matching TRBD1. V trimming: 1 base; J trimming: 4 bases; junction bases outside the gene matches: 10. The CDR3 covers 17 residues. The germline gives CDR1 ENHRY, CDR2 SYGVKD. The CDR3 region has the DNA TGTGCCATCAGTGAGTTTCCCAGGACAGGGGAGGGAGAGACCCAGTACTTC. Protein: CAISEFPRTGEGETQYF.

This clonotype has at least ten counts. This chain connects TRBV27 to TRBJ1-5; unclear D gene. V was cut by 0 bases and J by 7 bases, with 10 bases left in between. The CDR3 consists of 14 residues. The germline CDR1 and CDR2 sequences are MNHEY and SMNVEV (reference sequence). The CDR3 spells CASSLSLGWQPQHF. CDR3 sequence (DNA): TGTGCCAGCAGTTTATCGCTCGGTTGGCAGCCCCAGCATTTT.

This clonotype was counted ten times or more. V gene TRBV6-1 combines with J gene TRBJ2-2; tentatively, D is TRBD1 (6 bases). V gave up 6 bases and J gave up 6 bases, with 11 bases separating them. The CDR3 covers 13 residues. From germline, CDR1 is MNHNS and CDR2 SASEGT. The CDR3 protein is CASRQGLSGELFF. CDR3 DNA sequence: TGTGCCAGCAGACAGGGCCTCTCCGGGGAGCTGTTTTTT.

The rearrangement links TRBV6-6 to TRBJ2-3; weak D call: TRBD1 (5 bases). The CDR3 contains 15 residues. Per the germline V gene, CDR1 is MNHNY and CDR2 is SVGAGI (reference sequence). V shed 5 bases and J shed 0 bases, with 12 bases lying between them. The CDR3 spells CASSHDRASTDTQYF. CDR3 coding DNA: TGTGCCAGCAGTCACGACAGAGCTAGCACAGATACGCAGTATTTT.

At least ten counts were recorded for this clonotype. One end of the junction is discordant with germline, which a read error may explain. The chain joins TRBV4-1 to TRBJ2-1; 9 bases fit TRBD2. The CDR3 runs 18 residues. Germline V gene data show CDR1 as MGHRA and CDR2 as YSYEKL. CDR3 coding DNA: TGCGCCAGCAGCGAAGACCCCTGGCGGGAGGGCCGAGGAAATGAGCAGTTCTTC. Translation: CASSEDPWREGRGNEQFF.

This clonotype was picked up a small number of times. The chain carries TRBV20-1 and TRBJ2-5; the D gene is possibly TRBD2 (6 bases). CDR3 length: 12 residues. The germline V gene has CDR1 DFQATT and CDR2 SNEGSKA (reference sequence). V was cut by 2 bases and J by 3 bases, with 7 bases left in between. CDR3 in amino acids: CSARWGEETQYF. In nucleotides, the CDR3 is TGCAGTGCTAGATGGGGGGAAGAGACCCAGTACTTC.

This clonotype was detected many times. The rearrangement links TRBV10-3 to TRBJ2-2; 8 bases line up with TRBD1. J gave up 3 bases and V 3 bases, and 18 bases lay outside the gene matches. The CDR3 extends over 20 amino acids. The germline gives CDR1 ENHRY, CDR2 SYGVKD. The CDR3 loop reads CAISDLGQGQSYLYTGELFF. DNA of the CDR3: TGTGCCATCAGTGATCTTGGACAGGGCCAATCATACTTATACACCGGGGAGCTGTTTTTT.

A few counts support this clonotype. Here the CDR3 DNA reads TGTGCCACCAGCGGGGACAGGGAGAGTAGCAATCAGCCCCAGCATTTT. Its translation is CATSGDRESSNQPQHF. This chain joins TRBV15 and TRBJ1-5, with TRBD1 matching over 9 bases. The CDR3 sequence is 16 residues long. The V segment lost 5 bases and the J segment 0 bases; nucleotides outside the gene matches: 5. Germline CDR1 is LNHNV and CDR2 is YYDKDF (reference sequence).

This clonotype was recorded many times. This chain joins TRBV7-9 and TRBJ1-6; D is possibly TRBD1 (6 bases). Per germline, CDR1 SEHNR and CDR2 FQNEAQ (reference sequence). V was cut by 7 bases and J by 6 bases, with 19 bases left in between. The CDR3 extends over 16 amino acids. CDR3 region: CASTEAGVGGNSPLHF. CDR3 in DNA: TGTGCCAGCACGGAGGCAGGGGTGGGGGGTAATTCACCCCTCCACTTT.

This clonotype showed up just a few times. The chain carries TRBV10-2 and TRBJ1-2, with TRBD1 identical over 8 bases. With 7 bases clipped from V and 8 bases from J, the junction kept 3 bases outside the gene matches. Germline CDR1 reads WSHSY; CDR2 reads SAAADI. CDR3 length equals 11 residues. This CDR3 reads CASISGGGYTF. For the CDR3, the DNA is TGCGCCAGCATTTCAGGGGGCGGCTACACCTTC.

This clonotype was observed at least ten times. The V and J genes are TRBV7-9 and TRBJ2-1, with TRBD1 matching 7 bases. Germline V gene lookup returns CDR1 SEHNR and CDR2 FQNEAQ (reference sequence). V shed 5 bases, J shed 1 base, and the junction held 5 bases outside the gene matches. The CDR3 sequence is 15 residues long. CDR3: CASSGNRGSYNEQFF. CDR3 sequence (DNA): TGTGCCAGCAGCGGAAACAGGGGATCCTACAATGAGCAGTTCTTC.